This TCR beta chain comes out of a study of T cells after yellow fever vaccination. This CDR3 comprises 16 residues. The V end was cut by 5 bases, the J end by 4 bases, with 21 bases between. Germline loops: CDR1 SGHVS, CDR2 FNYEAQ. TCRdb re-analysed the 5' RACE reads in MiXCR, keeping a single row per CDR3 protein. The sample has 620,000 or so distinct CDR3 sequences, approximately 13% seen once. This clonotype came up a few times. This receptor was obtained from a man aged 25 to 40 who received the YFV17D yellow fever vaccine. The sequencing here drew on PBMCs, taken on the day of the yellow fever booster vaccination. The rearrangement links TRBV7-6 to TRBJ2-7; TRBD1 or TRBD2 may be the D gene (5 bases each). CDR3 in amino acids: CASSKGDGGRDYEQYF. Here the CDR3 DNA reads TGTGCCAGCAGCAAAGGAGACGGAGGCAGGGATTACGAGCAGTACTTC.